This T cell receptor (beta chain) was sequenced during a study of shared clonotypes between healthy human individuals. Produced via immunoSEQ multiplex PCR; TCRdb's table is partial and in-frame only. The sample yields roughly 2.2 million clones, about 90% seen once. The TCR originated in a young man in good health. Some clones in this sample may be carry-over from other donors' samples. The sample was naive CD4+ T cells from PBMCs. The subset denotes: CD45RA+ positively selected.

This CDR3 reads CASRGPWGEKLFF. The CDR3 DNA follows: TGTGCCAGCAGGGGTCCCTGGGGGGAAAAACTGTTTTTT. This rearrangement joins TRBV6-1 to TRBJ1-4, with D perhaps matching TRBD1 (5 bases). The CDR3 length is 13 residues. Trimming removed 6 bases from V and 8 bases from J, with 13 bases in between. CDR1 and CDR2 (germline): MNHNS, SASEGT.